This entry lists 24 T cell receptor beta chains sequenced from one sample in a study of cytomegalovirus exposure and HLA in healthy donors. PCR used 60 Vbeta primers and 13 Jbeta primers. Some clones are missing from TCRdb's copy, which holds only in-frame ones; the method was immunoSEQ multiplex PCR. Seen here are some 82,000 clones, 65% to 85% observed once, and the top ten hold 2.4%. Sequencing was carried out using PBMCs. These receptors all come from a woman between 50 and 59 years old in good health and CMV-seronegative.

The chain has TRBV6-5 and TRBJ1-1; D is uncertain. The CDR3 runs 13 residues. The V and J ends lost 6 bases and 1 base respectively, with 9 bases between them. In germline, CDR1 is MNHEY, CDR2 SVGAGI. In nucleotides, the CDR3 is TGTGCCAGCAGCTTTGGGCAGAACACTGAAGCTTTCTTT. The encoded protein is CASSFGQNTEAFF.

The gene calls are TRBV6-5 and TRBJ2-1; 9 bases agree with TRBD2. The trim removed 7 bases at V and 9 bases at J, leaving 13 bases unmatched. This CDR3 region has 15 residues. CDR1 and CDR2 (germline): MNHEY, SVGAGI. This CDR3 reads CASTHLAGEGVEQFF. CDR3 DNA sequence: TGTGCCAGCACTCACTTAGCGGGGGAGGGTGTTGAGCAGTTCTTC.

DNA for the CDR3: TGTGCCAGCAGTTTACGAGGGAGACCCTACAATGAGCAGTTCTTC. Translated, it gives CASSLRGRPYNEQFF. V is TRBV27 and J is TRBJ2-1; D is perhaps TRBD2 (5 bases). The CDR3 consists of 15 residues. Per the germline V gene, CDR1 is MNHEY and CDR2 is SMNVEV (reference sequence). V lost 2 bases to trimming and J lost 2 bases, with 10 bases between them.

The rearrangement links TRBV11-2 to TRBJ1-3; unclear D gene. Germline CDR1 is SGHAT and CDR2 is FQNNGV. The CDR3 length is 14 residues. Trimming left V 1 base short and J 5 bases short, with 9 bases between. The CDR3 reads CASSLVGTRNTIYF. In DNA form, the CDR3 reads TGTGCCAGCAGCTTAGTTGGCACCCGAAACACCATATATTTT.

The V and J genes are TRBV5-1 and TRBJ1-6; 7 positions match TRBD1. V shed 4 bases, J shed 5 bases, and the junction held 6 bases outside the gene matches. Germline V gene lookup returns CDR1 SGHRS and CDR2 YFSETQ. The CDR3 is 15 residues long. The CDR3 nucleotides read TGCGCCAGCAGCCGAACCGGGACAGATAATTCACCCCTCCACTTT. It specifies CASSRTGTDNSPLHF.

This rearrangement joins TRBV6-1 to TRBJ2-6; TRBD1 aligns across 7 bases. V gave up 4 bases and J gave up 2 bases; unmatched junction bases: 5. Per the germline V gene, CDR1 is MNHNS and CDR2 is SASEGT. The CDR3 spans 16 residues. Written as DNA, the CDR3 is TGTGCCAGCAGTGGGACAGGTCGCCCTGGGGCCAACGTCCTGACTTTC. It translates to CASSGTGRPGANVLTF.

The V and J genes are TRBV6-6 and TRBJ1-6; D gene uncertain. The CDR3 sequence is 15 residues long. The V end lost 7 bases, the J end lost 10 bases, and 20 bases lay between the germline ends. CDR1 is MNHNY, CDR2 SVGAGI, per germline (reference sequence). The CDR3 region is CASTLFSERVSPLHF. CDR3 in DNA: TGTGCCAGCACATTGTTCTCAGAGAGGGTATCACCCCTCCACTTT.

The V call is TRBV19, the J call TRBJ1-2, with 7 bases aligning to TRBD1. Germline CDR1 reads LNHDA; CDR2 reads SQIVND (reference sequence). V trimming: 0 bases; J trimming: 5 bases; junction bases outside the gene matches: 6. CDR3 length: 15 residues. Here the CDR3 reads CASSIEGTDNYGYTF. CDR3 in DNA: TGTGCCAGTAGTATAGAAGGGACAGACAATTATGGCTACACCTTC.

The chain recombines TRBV28 with TRBJ1-4; 11 bases agree with TRBD1. Trimming cost V 3 bases and J 6 bases; bases outside gene matches: 3. This CDR3 has 15 residues. In germline, CDR1 is MDHEN, CDR2 SYDVKM. This CDR3 is CASSFGDRGDEKLFF. CDR3 nucleotide sequence: TGTGCCAGCAGTTTCGGGGACAGGGGGGATGAAAAACTGTTTTTT.

The rearrangement links TRBV4-1 to TRBJ1-4; TRBD1 aligns across 8 bases. Trimming cost V 1 base and J 6 bases; bases outside gene matches: 7. The CDR3 spans 16 residues. The germline V gene has CDR1 MGHRA and CDR2 YSYEKL. CDR3 coding DNA: TGCGCCAGCAGCCAAGTGCAGGGGGCCGAGTATGAAAAACTGTTTTTT. As protein: CASSQVQGAEYEKLFF.

The chain carries TRBV4-1 and TRBJ1-6; tentative D call: TRBD1 (5 bases). Germline V lookup: CDR1 MGHRA, CDR2 YSYEKL. There are 15 residues in the CDR3. V was clipped by 4 bases and J by 8 bases, with 15 bases between them. The CDR3 is CASSPGTFSDSPLHF. CDR3 nucleotide sequence: TGCGCCAGCAGCCCAGGGACTTTTTCGGATTCACCCCTCCACTTT.

This chain links TRBV16 with TRBJ2-2, with D perhaps matching TRBD1 (5 bases). Trimming shortened V by 4 bases and J by 6 bases, and 15 bases separated the two germline ends. CDR1 and CDR2 from the germline V gene are KGHSY and FQNENV. This CDR3 comprises 15 residues. CDR3 region: CASSRPQQVAGELFF. Written as DNA, the CDR3 is TGTGCCAGCAGCCGCCCCCAACAGGTGGCCGGGGAGCTGTTTTTT.

The chain joins TRBV27 to TRBJ2-1; 8 nucleotides agree with TRBD2. This CDR3 contains 16 residues. With 3 bases clipped from V and 8 bases from J, the junction kept 12 bases outside the gene matches. Germline CDR1 reads MNHEY; CDR2 reads SMNVEV (reference sequence). The DNA for the CDR3 is TGTGCCAGCAGTTTGAACGGGGGGGCCTTAATGTATGAGCAGTTCTTC. Translating gives CASSLNGGALMYEQFF.

The chain is built from TRBV2 and TRBJ1-2, with TRBD1 matching 12 bases. J lost 5 bases, V lost 6 bases, and 4 bases had no gene match. Per germline, CDR1 SNHLY and CDR2 FYNNEI. This CDR3 has 14 residues. CDR3 sequence: CASSGTGGRYGYTF. In DNA, the CDR3 is TGTGCCAGCAGCGGGACAGGGGGCCGGTATGGCTACACCTTC.

V is TRBV29-1 and J is TRBJ1-1; D is perhaps TRBD1 (6 bases). This CDR3 has 12 residues. From germline, CDR1 is SQVTM and CDR2 ANQGSEA. V was pared by 3 bases and J by 6 bases, with 11 bases between. The CDR3 DNA reads TGCAGCGTTGACCGGACAGCAGCTGAAGCTTTCTTT. Translation gives CSVDRTAAEAFF.

The chain couples TRBV10-1 to TRBJ1-1; 7 bases map to TRBD1. Germline trimming cut 4 bases from V and 4 bases from J; bases unmatched to any gene: 21. The CDR3 is 19 amino acids. The germline V gene encodes CDR1 WNHNN and CDR2 SYGVQD (reference sequence). This chain's CDR3 is CASSVVHTGEPFTSTEAFF. CDR3 sequence (DNA): TGCGCCAGCAGTGTCGTCCATACAGGGGAACCGTTCACTAGCACTGAAGCTTTCTTT.

The V and J genes are TRBV27 and TRBJ2-3, with 7 bases matching TRBD2. In germline, CDR1 is MNHEY, CDR2 SMNVEV (reference sequence). The length of the CDR3 is 14 residues. V lost 10 bases to trimming and J lost 2 bases; unmatched junction nucleotides: 9. The CDR3, as DNA: TGTGCCACCTCCTCGGCGGGAGTCACAGATACGCAGTATTTT. Encoded protein: CATSSAGVTDTQYF.

This clone was counted between two and nine times. The chain employs TRBV5-1 and TRBJ2-3; TRBD2 might be the D (6 bases). The V end lost 4 bases, the J end lost 1 base, and 16 bases lay between the germline ends. In germline, CDR1 is SGHRS, CDR2 YFSETQ. The CDR3 is 16 amino acids. The CDR3 DNA reads TGCGCCAGCAGCCATGGGAGGCTTCCACGCACAGATACGCAGTATTTT. As protein: CASSHGRLPRTDTQYF.

This rearrangement joins TRBV2 to TRBJ1-1, with TRBD1 matching 7 bases. This CDR3 spans 14 amino acids. The V gene end was trimmed by 10 bases and the J gene end by 5 bases; junction bases not matched to a gene: 13. CDR1 is SNHLY and CDR2 is FYNNEI in the germline V gene. The CDR3 loop reads CAIQGERGGTEAFF. The CDR3 region has the DNA TGTGCCATTCAGGGGGAACGGGGAGGAACTGAAGCTTTCTTT.

The chain recombines TRBV10-1 with TRBJ2-7; TRBD2 matches at 11 bases. The CDR3 contains 15 residues. Germline V lookup: CDR1 WNHNN, CDR2 SYGVQD (reference sequence). The V and J ends lost 3 bases and 0 bases, in that order; junction bases with no gene match: 1. Written as DNA, the CDR3 is TGCGCCAGCAGTGATACTAGCGGGAGCTCCTACGAGCAGTACTTC. It is translated as CASSDTSGSSYEQYF.

The gene calls are TRBV14 and TRBJ2-3; weak D call: TRBD1 (6 bases). This CDR3 is 15 amino acids long. V dropped 4 bases and J dropped 3 bases, with 14 bases sitting between them. Germline loops: CDR1 SGHDN, CDR2 FVKESK. Here the CDR3 DNA reads TGTGCCAGCAGCCCCGGGACATTCCGGACAGATACGCAGTATTTT. Its translation is CASSPGTFRTDTQYF. Full variable domain (missing parts from reference TRBV14 and TRBJ2-3): EAGVTQFPSHSVIEKGQTVTLRCDPISGHDNLYWYRRVMGKEIKFLLHFVKESKQDESGMPNNRFLAERTGGTYSTLKVQPAELEDSGVYFCASSPGTFRTDTQYFGPGTRLTVL.

The chain links TRBV19 to TRBJ1-5; D is perhaps TRBD1 (5 bases). V lost 5 bases to trimming and J lost 3 bases, with 14 bases between them. CDR1 is LNHDA and CDR2 is SQIVND in the germline V gene (reference sequence). CDR3 length: 15 amino acids. The CDR3 loop is CASSHLRTHNQPQHF. For the CDR3, the DNA is TGTGCCAGTAGTCACCTCCGGACACACAATCAGCCCCAGCATTTT.

V is TRBV11-3 and J is TRBJ2-3; 10 bases map to TRBD2. The J segment lost 1 base and the V segment lost 3 bases, leaving 4 bases of the junction unmatched. Per germline, CDR1 SGHNT and CDR2 YENEEA. The CDR3 runs to 16 residues. DNA of the CDR3: TGTGCCAGCAGCTTTGGGACTAGCGTTGGCACAGATACGCAGTATTTT. Translating it yields CASSFGTSVGTDTQYF.

V gene TRBV6-5 combines with J gene TRBJ1-3; possible D gene TRBD1, 5 bases. The CDR3 has 16 residues. Germline CDR1 reads MNHEY; CDR2 reads SVGAGI. Trimming pared 4 bases from V and 2 bases from J, leaving 15 bases between. The CDR3 loop is CASSSSRGMAGNTIYF. CDR3 bases: TGTGCCAGCAGTTCCTCCCGGGGGATGGCTGGAAACACCATATATTTT.